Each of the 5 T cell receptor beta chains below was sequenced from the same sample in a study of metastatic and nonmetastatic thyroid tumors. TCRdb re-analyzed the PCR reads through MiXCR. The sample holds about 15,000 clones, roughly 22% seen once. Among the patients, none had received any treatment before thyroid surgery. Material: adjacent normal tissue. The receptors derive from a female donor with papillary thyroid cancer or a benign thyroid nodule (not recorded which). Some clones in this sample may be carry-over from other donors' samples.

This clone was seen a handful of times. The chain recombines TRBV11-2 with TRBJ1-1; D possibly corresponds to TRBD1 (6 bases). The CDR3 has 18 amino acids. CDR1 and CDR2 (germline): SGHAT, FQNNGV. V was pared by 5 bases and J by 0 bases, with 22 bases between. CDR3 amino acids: CASSPTTGGGLMNTEAFF. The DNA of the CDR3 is TGTGCCAGCAGCCCAACGACAGGAGGGGGGCTTATGAACACTGAAGCTTTCTTT.

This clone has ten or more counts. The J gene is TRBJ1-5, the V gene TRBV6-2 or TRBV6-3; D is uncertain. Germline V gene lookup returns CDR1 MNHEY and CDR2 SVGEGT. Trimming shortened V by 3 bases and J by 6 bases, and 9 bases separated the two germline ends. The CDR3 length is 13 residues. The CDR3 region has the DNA TGTGCCAGCAGTTATACGGATCCTCAGCCCCAGCATTTT. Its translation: CASSYTDPQPQHF.

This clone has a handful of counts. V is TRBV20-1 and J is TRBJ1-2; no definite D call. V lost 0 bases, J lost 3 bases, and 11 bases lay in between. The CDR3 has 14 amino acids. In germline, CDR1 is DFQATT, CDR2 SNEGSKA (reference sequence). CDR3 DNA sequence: TGCAGTGCTAGAGAAACCCTAAATGACTATGGCTACACCTTC. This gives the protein CSARETLNDYGYTF.

Here the CDR3 DNA reads TGTGCCACCAGTGACACAGATACGCAGTATTTT. Protein sequence: CATSDTDTQYF. The rearrangement uses TRBV24-1 and TRBJ2-3; D gene uncertain. V was cut by 4 bases and J by 2 bases, with 0 bases left in between. CDR3 length equals 11 residues. Germline assignment: CDR1 KGHDR and CDR2 SFDVKD.

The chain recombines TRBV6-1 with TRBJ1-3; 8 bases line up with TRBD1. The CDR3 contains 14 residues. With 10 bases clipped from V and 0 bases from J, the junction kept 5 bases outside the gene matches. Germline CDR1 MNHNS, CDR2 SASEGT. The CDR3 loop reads CATSGGFSGNTIYF. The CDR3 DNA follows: TGTGCCACCTCAGGGGGCTTCTCTGGAAACACCATATATTTT.